These 12 T cell receptor beta chains came from one sample sequenced in a study of CD8 T cells in Susac syndrome. RNA in amounts of roughly 0.5 to 1 ug was reverse transcribed with random hexamers. TCRdb re-derived calls from the immunoSEQ multiplex PCR reads in MiXCR, one entry per CDR3 protein. The sample lists about 120,000 distinct CDR3 sequences; approximately 96% were seen once. The sample comprised CD8+ T cells from PBMCs. The receptors originated from a human donor with Susac syndrome.

The genes are TRBV11-2 and TRBJ2-1; perhaps TRBD2 as D (6 bases). Trimming cost V 5 bases and J 9 bases, with 17 bases left between them. CDR3 size: 14 residues. Per germline, CDR1 SGHAT and CDR2 FQNNGV. In DNA, the CDR3 is TGTGCCAGCAGCGAATTCGGAGGGCCGGGTGAGCAGTTCTTC. Amino acids: CASSEFGGPGEQFF.

This chain uses TRBV12-3 or TRBV12-4 with TRBJ2-7; 9 bases align to TRBD1. V lost 6 bases to trimming and J lost 6 bases; unmatched junction nucleotides: 6. The CDR3 consists of 13 residues. In DNA form, the CDR3 reads TGTGCCAGCAGCCCGGGACAGGGATCCGAGCAGTACTTC. Translating it yields CASSPGQGSEQYF.

The chain uses TRBV27 and TRBJ2-7; TRBD2 matches 10 bases. CDR1 is MNHEY, CDR2 SMNVEV, per germline (reference sequence). The CDR3 contains 13 residues. Germline trimming cut 3 bases from V and 6 bases from J; bases unmatched to any gene: 2. CDR3 coding DNA: TGTGCCAGCAGTTTTGGGACTAGCGCCGAGCAGTACTTC. Translated: CASSFGTSAEQYF.

V and J are TRBV25-1 and TRBJ2-3, with D possibly being TRBD2 (6 bases). Germline loops: CDR1 MGHDK, CDR2 SYGVNS. This CDR3 region has 13 residues. Trimming removed 1 base at V and 6 bases at J, with 8 bases between. CDR3 DNA: TGTGCCAGCAGTGAATGGGGGGTCGATACGCAGTATTTT. Protein: CASSEWGVDTQYF.

This clonotype was seen once. This chain uses TRBV4-3 with TRBJ1-4; D uncertain. Trimming removed 1 base at V and 7 bases at J, with 19 bases between. Looked up from germline, CDR1 is LGHNA and CDR2 is YSLEER. This CDR3 comprises 17 residues. The CDR3 loop reads CASSQVQMGGKGEKLFF. The CDR3 nucleotides read TGCGCCAGCAGCCAAGTTCAAATGGGTGGGAAAGGTGAAAAACTGTTTTTT.

The CDR3 sequence: CASSDRGHEKLFF. The DNA of the CDR3 is TGTGCCAGCAGCGACAGGGGGCACGAGAAACTGTTTTTT. V usage is TRBV5-4 and J usage is TRBJ1-4, with 10 bases matching TRBD1. Germline V gene sequence: CDR1 SGHNT, CDR2 YYREEE (reference sequence). The J segment lost 11 bases and the V segment lost 4 bases, leaving 5 bases of the junction unmatched. The CDR3 is made up of 13 amino acids. The full variable domain, with the rest looked up from reference TRBV5-4 and TRBJ1-4, is ETGVTQSPTHLIKTRGQQVTLRCSSQSGHNTVSWYQQALGQGPQFIFQYYREEENGRGNFPPRFSGLQFPNYSSELNVNALELDDSALYLCASSDRGHEKLFFGSGTQLSVL.

The chain combines TRBV9 with TRBJ1-3, with TRBD1 as a possible D gene (6 bases). The CDR3 extends over 16 amino acids. The germline CDR1 and CDR2 sequences are SGDLS and YYNGEE. Trimming stripped 0 bases from V and 0 bases from J, with 10 bases between. The CDR3 sequence: CASSVDRENSGNTIYF. The CDR3 DNA follows: TGTGCCAGCAGCGTAGACAGGGAGAACTCTGGAAACACCATATATTTT.

The rearrangement joins TRBV11-2 to TRBJ2-7; D may correspond to TRBD1 or TRBD2 (5 bases each). Germline V gives CDR1 SGHAT, CDR2 FQNNGV. This CDR3 comprises 14 residues. The V gene lost 1 base and the J gene lost 6 bases, with 13 bases spanning the gap. Here the CDR3 reads CASSLGARGVEQYF. The CDR3 bases are TGTGCCAGCAGCTTAGGGGCTAGAGGGGTCGAGCAGTACTTC.

The rearrangement joins TRBV30 to TRBJ2-3; D is possibly TRBD1 or TRBD2 (5 bases each). The germline gives CDR1 GTSNPN, CDR2 SVGIG (reference sequence). This CDR3 region has 14 residues. V dropped 7 bases and J dropped 2 bases, with 16 bases sitting between them. The CDR3 loop reads CAYGQGGPTDTQYF. The CDR3 nucleotides are TGTGCCTACGGACAAGGCGGGCCCACAGATACGCAGTATTTT.

This chain uses TRBV5-4 with TRBJ2-5; D not certain. Germline V lookup: CDR1 SGHNT, CDR2 YYREEE (reference sequence). V was trimmed by 1 base and J by 4 bases, leaving 8 bases between them. The CDR3 has 13 residues. The CDR3 reads CASSLMGGETQYF. As DNA, the CDR3 is TGTGCCAGCAGCTTGATGGGTGGAGAGACCCAGTACTTC.

In this sample, this clonotype turned up once. The genes are TRBV19 and TRBJ1-1, with D hard to call. CDR1 LNHDA and CDR2 SQIVND come from the germline V gene (reference sequence). CDR3 size: 13 residues. The V and J ends lost 3 bases and 1 base respectively, with 6 bases between them. The CDR3 coding sequence is TGTGCCAGTAGTATTAAGGAGAACACTGAAGCTTTCTTT. This sequence encodes CASSIKENTEAFF.

V and J are TRBV9 and TRBJ1-1, with D hard to call. Germline V gene sequence: CDR1 SGDLS, CDR2 YYNGEE. There are 14 residues in the CDR3. V lost 0 bases to trimming and J lost 4 bases, with 10 bases between them. This chain's CDR3 is CASSVDGEGTEAFF. The CDR3 DNA is TGTGCCAGCAGCGTAGACGGTGAGGGCACTGAAGCTTTCTTT.